This T cell receptor (beta chain) emerged from a study of cytomegalovirus exposure and HLA in healthy donors. Study background: Across 350 to 500 genotyped donors, around 80% landed in the Caucasian-associated ancestry cluster.

PCR amplification relied on 60 Vbeta primers (plus 13 Jbeta primers). Sequencing was performed with immunoSEQ multiplex PCR; in TCRdb, only in-frame clones are kept and a portion is missing. The sample carries approximately 240,000 clones, 77% recorded once. The CDR3 runs 13 residues. The germline gives CDR1 MDHEN, CDR2 SYDVKM. V was shortened by 3 bases and J by 4 bases, with 9 bases between the two germline ends. A word on this clone: Its antigen is unidentified.

Study results and caveats: HLA-A and HLA-B allele assignments for most subjects were reportedly predicted accurately using TCR beta sequences. Within a later analysis, the majority of CMV-associated TCR beta chains appeared HLA-restricted. When presence/absence was analysed, sequencing depth was taken to be roughly uniform across donors.

Sequenced material: PBMCs. The receptor was isolated from an older woman in good health and CMV-seropositive. V gene TRBV28 combines with J gene TRBJ1-2; D is unresolved. This CDR3 is CASSLAPFYGYTF. CDR3 nucleotide sequence: TGTGCCAGCAGTTTGGCCCCTTTCTATGGCTACACCTTC.